This paragraph covers one T cell receptor (beta chain) sequence. Original processing methods: The authors estimated nucleated cell counts from reference gene primer amplification. Sequencing was performed with immunoSEQ multiplex PCR; in TCRdb, only in-frame clones are kept and a portion is missing. That table furnishes V, J and clone size, whereas the DNA furnished D and trimming. The sample lists approximately 130,000 clones, more than 80% occurring once. This CDR3 is built from 14 residues. The germline V and J ends were trimmed by 4 bases and 6 bases, with 15 bases remaining between them. Germline V CDR1 and CDR2: LNHDA, SQIVND (reference sequence). The sample comes from a study of blood T cell repertoires in COVID-19. The wider study: COVID-19 samples collected from the United States, Italy and Spain covered acute and convalescent phases. PBMCs, B-cell-depleted T cells, or T cells provided the cDNA or gDNA that made up the material.

Sequencing was performed on peripheral blood. The chain has TRBV19 and TRBJ1-1, with D possibly matching TRBD1 (5 bases). The sequence was obtained from a human donor in a cohort sampled during active COVID-19. The CDR3 DNA follows: TGTGCCAGTAGTACGCCCGGGGGGTACGCTGAAGCTTTCTTT. Amino acids: CASSTPGGYAEAFF.